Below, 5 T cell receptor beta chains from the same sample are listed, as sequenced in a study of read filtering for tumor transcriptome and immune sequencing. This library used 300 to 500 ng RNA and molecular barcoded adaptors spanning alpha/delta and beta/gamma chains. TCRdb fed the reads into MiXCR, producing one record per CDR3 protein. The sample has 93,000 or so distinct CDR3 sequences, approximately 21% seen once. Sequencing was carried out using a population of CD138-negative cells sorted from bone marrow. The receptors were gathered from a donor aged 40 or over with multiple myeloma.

This chain's CDR3 is CASSRLGVRGNEQYF. DNA of the CDR3: TGTGCCAGCAGCCGGCTGGGAGTCAGGGGTAACGAGCAGTACTTC. The J gene is TRBJ2-7, the V gene TRBV11-2, with D perhaps TRBD1 (6 bases). The CDR3 has 15 amino acids. The V end was cut by 5 bases, the J end by 5 bases, with 19 bases between. Germline values: CDR1 SGHAT, CDR2 FQNNGV.

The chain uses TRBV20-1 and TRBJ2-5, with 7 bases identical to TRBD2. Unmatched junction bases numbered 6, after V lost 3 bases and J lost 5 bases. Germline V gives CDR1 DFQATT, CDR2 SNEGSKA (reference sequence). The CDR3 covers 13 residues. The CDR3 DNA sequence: TGCAGTGCTAGTAGCGGGCGGGAGGAGACCCAGTACTTC. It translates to CSASSGREETQYF.

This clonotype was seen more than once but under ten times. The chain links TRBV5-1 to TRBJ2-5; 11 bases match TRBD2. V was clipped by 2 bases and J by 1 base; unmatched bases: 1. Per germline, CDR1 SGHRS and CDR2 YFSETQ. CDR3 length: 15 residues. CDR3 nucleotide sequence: TGCGCCAGCAGCTTTCTAGCGGGGGGCCAAGAGACCCAGTACTTC. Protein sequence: CASSFLAGGQETQYF.

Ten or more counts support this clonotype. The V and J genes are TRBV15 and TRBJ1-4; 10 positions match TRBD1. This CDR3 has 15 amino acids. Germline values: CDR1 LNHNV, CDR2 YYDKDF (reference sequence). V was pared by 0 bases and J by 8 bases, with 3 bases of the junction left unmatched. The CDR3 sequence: CATSRDGTGEEKLFF. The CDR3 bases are TGTGCCACCAGCAGAGACGGGACAGGGGAGGAAAAACTGTTTTTT. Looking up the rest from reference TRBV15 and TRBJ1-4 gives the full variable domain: DAMVIQNPRYQVTQFGKPVTLSCSQTLNHNVMYWYQQKSSQAPKLLFHYYDKDFNNEADTPDNFQSRRPNTSFCFLDIRSPGLGDTAMYLCATSRDGTGEEKLFFGSGTQLSVL.

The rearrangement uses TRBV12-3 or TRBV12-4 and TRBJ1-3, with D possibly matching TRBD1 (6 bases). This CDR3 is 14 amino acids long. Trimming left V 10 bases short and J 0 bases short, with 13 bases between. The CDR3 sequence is CANRQEDSGNTIYF. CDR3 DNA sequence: TGTGCCAACCGACAGGAGGACTCTGGAAACACCATATATTTT.